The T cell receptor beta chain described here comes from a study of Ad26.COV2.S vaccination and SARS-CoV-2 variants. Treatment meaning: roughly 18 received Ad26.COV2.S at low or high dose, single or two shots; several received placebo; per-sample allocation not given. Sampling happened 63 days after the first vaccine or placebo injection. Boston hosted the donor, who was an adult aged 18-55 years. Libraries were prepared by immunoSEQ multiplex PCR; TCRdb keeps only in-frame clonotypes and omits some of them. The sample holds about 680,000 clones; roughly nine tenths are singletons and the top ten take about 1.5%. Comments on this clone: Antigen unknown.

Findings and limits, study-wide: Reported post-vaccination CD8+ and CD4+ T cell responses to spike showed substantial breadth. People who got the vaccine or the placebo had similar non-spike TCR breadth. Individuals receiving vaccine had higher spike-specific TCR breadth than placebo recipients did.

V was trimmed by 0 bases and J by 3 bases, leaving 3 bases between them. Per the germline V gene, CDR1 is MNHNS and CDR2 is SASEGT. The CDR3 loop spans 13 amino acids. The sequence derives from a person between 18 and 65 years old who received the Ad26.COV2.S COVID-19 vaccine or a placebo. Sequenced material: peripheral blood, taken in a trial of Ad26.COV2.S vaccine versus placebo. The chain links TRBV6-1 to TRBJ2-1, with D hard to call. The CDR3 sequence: CASSEALYNEQFF. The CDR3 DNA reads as TGTGCCAGCAGTGAAGCGCTCTACAATGAGCAGTTCTTC.